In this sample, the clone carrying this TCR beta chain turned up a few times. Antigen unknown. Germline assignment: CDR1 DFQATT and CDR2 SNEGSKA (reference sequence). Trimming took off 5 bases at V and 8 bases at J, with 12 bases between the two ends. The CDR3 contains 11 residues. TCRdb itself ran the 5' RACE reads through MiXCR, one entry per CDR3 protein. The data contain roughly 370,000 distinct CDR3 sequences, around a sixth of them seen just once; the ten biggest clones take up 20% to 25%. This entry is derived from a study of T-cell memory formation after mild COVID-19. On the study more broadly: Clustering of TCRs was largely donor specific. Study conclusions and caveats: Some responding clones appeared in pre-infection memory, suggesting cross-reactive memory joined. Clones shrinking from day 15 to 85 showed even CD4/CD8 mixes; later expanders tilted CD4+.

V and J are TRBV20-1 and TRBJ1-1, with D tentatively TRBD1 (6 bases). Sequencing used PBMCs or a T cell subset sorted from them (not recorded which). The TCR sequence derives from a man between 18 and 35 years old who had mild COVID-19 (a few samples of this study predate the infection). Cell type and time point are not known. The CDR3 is CSASQGLEAFF. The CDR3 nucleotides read TGCAGTGCTTCCCAGGGGTTGGAAGCTTTCTTT.